The 10 T cell receptor beta chains below all came from one sample that was sequenced in a study of T cells in Graves' hyperthyroidism and ophthalmopathy. What was amplified from RNA transcripts were TCR beta CDR3 regions. TCR CDR3 underwent first-round RT-PCR with the HTBI primer set. TCRdb reprocessed the multiplex PCR reads with MiXCR, giving one entry per CDR3 protein. The table includes 400,000 to 550,000 distinct CDR3 sequences, about 24% detected once. Sample: blood. The receptors stem from a woman under 40 with Graves' ophthalmopathy.

This clonotype was observed at least ten times. The rearrangement joins TRBV28 to TRBJ1-5; D ambiguous. Trimming removed 8 bases from V and 3 bases from J, with 14 bases in between. The CDR3 runs 14 residues. CDR1 and CDR2 (germline): MDHEN, SYDVKM. CDR3 amino acids: CASQRTPFNQPQHF. The CDR3 DNA reads as TGTGCCAGCCAAAGAACTCCATTCAATCAGCCCCAGCATTTT.

This clonotype was picked up many times. This chain links TRBV20-1 with TRBJ1-2; 10 nucleotides line up with TRBD1. Looked up from germline, CDR1 is DFQATT and CDR2 is SNEGSKA (reference sequence). With V trimmed by 6 bases and J by 4 bases, 2 bases remained unmatched. This CDR3 is built from 12 residues. The CDR3 loop is CSATGGSYGYTF. CDR3 nucleotide sequence: TGCAGTGCGACAGGGGGCTCCTATGGCTACACCTTC.

This clonotype appeared many times. The gene calls are TRBV7-2 and TRBJ1-5, with D unclear. The germline V gene encodes CDR1 SGHTA and CDR2 FQGNSA. CDR3 length: 12 residues. The V end was cut by 3 bases, the J end by 8 bases, with 8 bases between. DNA for the CDR3: TGTGCCAGCAGCTTGGGTGTTGAGCCCCAGCATTTT. Protein sequence: CASSLGVEPQHF. The full variable domain, its missing parts supplied by reference TRBV7-2 and TRBJ1-5, is GAGVSQSPSNKVTEKGKDVELRCDPISGHTALYWYRQSLGQGLEFLIYFQGNSAPDKSGLPSDRFSAERTGGSVSTLTIQRTQQEDSAVYLCASSLGVEPQHFGDGTRLSIL.

As for this clonotype: One end of the junction is discordant with germline, which a read error may explain. V gene TRBV7-8 combines with J gene TRBJ1-1; no clear D gene. The CDR3 is made up of 13 amino acids. The V gene's germline CDR1 is SGHVS and CDR2 FQNEAQ. CDR3 in DNA: TGTGCCAGCAGCTTGGCCGAGAACACTGAAGCTTCCTTT. Residues: CASSLAENTEASF.

The genes are TRBV9 and TRBJ2-7, with 7 bases lining up with TRBD1. The trim removed 3 bases at V and 2 bases at J, leaving 5 bases unmatched. CDR3 size: 14 residues. CDR1 is SGDLS and CDR2 is YYNGEE in the germline V gene. The CDR3 spells CASSAGTDPYEQYF. The DNA for the CDR3 is TGTGCCAGCAGCGCCGGGACAGATCCCTACGAGCAGTACTTC.

This clonotype was observed a few times. J is TRBJ1-2 and V is TRBV2; 10 nucleotides agree with TRBD1. This CDR3 contains 14 residues. V trimming: 5 bases; J trimming: 8 bases; junction bases outside the gene matches: 8. Germline CDR1 and CDR2: SNHLY and FYNNEI. The CDR3 here is CASSPDRGLKGYTF. The CDR3 region has the DNA TGTGCCAGCAGTCCTGACAGGGGGCTCAAGGGCTACACCTTC.

This clonotype was detected many times. The gene calls are TRBV7-9 and TRBJ2-7; D is unresolved. The length of the CDR3 is 13 residues. Germline CDR1 is SEHNR and CDR2 is FQNEAQ (reference sequence). V lost 1 base, J lost 6 bases, and 10 bases lay in between. For the CDR3, the DNA is TGTGCCAGCAGCTTAGGAGAAGGGTCCGAGCAGTACTTC. Translating it yields CASSLGEGSEQYF.

In this sample, this clonotype turned up many times. This chain links TRBV7-9 with TRBJ1-5; perhaps TRBD1 as D (5 bases). This CDR3 has 14 amino acids. Germline CDR1 and CDR2: SEHNR and FQNEAQ (reference sequence). Trimming removed 5 bases at V and 4 bases at J, with 12 bases between. The CDR3 DNA follows: TGTGCCAGCAGCCCTCGAGAGGGGAATCAGCCCCAGCATTTT. Its protein is CASSPREGNQPQHF.

A word on this clonotype: This may come from a read error, since a much larger clone is one base off. The gene calls are TRBV4-1 and TRBJ2-7; TRBD1 agrees at 7 bases. After removal of 2 bases from V and 3 bases from J, the junction contained 13 bases not matched to a gene. Germline V lookup: CDR1 MGHRA, CDR2 YSYEKL. CDR3 length: 17 amino acids. CDR3 loop: CASSQWLSQGKGYEQYF. CDR3 DNA sequence: TGCGCCAGCAGCCAATGGTTATCACAGGGGAAAGGCTACGAGCAGTACTTC.

The V call is TRBV20-1, the J call TRBJ1-6, with D possibly TRBD1 on 5 matching bases. Germline CDR1 and CDR2: DFQATT and SNEGSKA (reference sequence). V lost 5 bases to trimming and J lost 10 bases, with 12 bases between them. The CDR3 runs 12 residues. CDR3 DNA sequence: TGCAGTGCTGCAGGGTTGGACTCACCCCTCCACTTT. This codes for CSAAGLDSPLHF.